This TCR beta chain was recorded in a study of cytomegalovirus exposure and HLA in healthy donors. Separate from the roughly 630-subject first cohort was the roughly 130-subject validation cohort, to which the donors belonged. General study points: In vitro data verified a few CMV-associated chains as specific for CMV antigens. The authors listed about 170 TCR beta chains as cytomegalovirus-associated. Both high specificity and high sensitivity reportedly marked the classifier's diagnosis of cytomegalovirus status.

Sequencing was performed with immunoSEQ multiplex PCR; in TCRdb, only in-frame clones are kept and a portion is missing. The sample lists around 80,000 clones, 95% occurring once. The CDR3 extends over 13 amino acids. Trimming took off 1 base at V and 8 bases at J, with 6 bases between the two ends. CDR1 and CDR2 (germline): MGHDK, SYGVNS. As concerns this clone: The antigen remains undetermined.

This receptor was taken from a woman under 30 in good health and CMV-seronegative. Material for sequencing was PBMCs. The gene calls are TRBV25-1 and TRBJ1-6; D uncertain. Here the CDR3 reads CASSESADSPLHF. In DNA form, the CDR3 reads TGTGCCAGCAGTGAATCCGCGGATTCACCCCTCCACTTT.